This T cell receptor beta chain was observed in a study of shared T cell receptors in the human thymus. Germline loops: CDR1 GTSNPN, CDR2 SVGIG (reference sequence). The V end lost 0 bases, the J end lost 4 bases, and 21 bases lay between the germline ends. This CDR3 region has 18 residues. Profiling relied on immunoSEQ multiplex PCR, and the TCRdb table lists in-frame clones only, not all of them. Here the sample spans roughly 660,000 clones, roughly 88% being singletons. This same sample was also part of a study on human thymus T cells. That work contributes: Resections obtained during corrective heart surgery supplied the thymus tissue. It looked as if thymic and blood repertoires used V and J genes in a biased way.

This TCR came from a boy in the first two years of life with a congenital heart defect. The specimen was thymocytes. The chain joins TRBV30 to TRBJ1-4; perhaps TRBD1 as D (5 bases). The CDR3 region has the DNA TGTGCCTGGAGTGTACTCCCCCTGACAGTCACGAATAATGAAAAACTGTTTTTT. This translates into CAWSVLPLTVTNNEKLFF.